The sequence of this T cell receptor beta chain was determined in a study of CD8 T cells in ankylosing spondylitis. Study-level points and caveats: Disease-linked clones reportedly concentrated significantly in matched ankylosing spondylitis synovial fluid. Earlier studies detected some motif variants in reactive arthritis synovial fluid and blood.

Germline lookup yields CDR1 SGHRS and CDR2 YFSETQ. Trimming cost V 1 base and J 2 bases, with 10 bases left between them. The CDR3 has 15 residues. In this sample, this clonotype turned up many times. Its antigen remains unknown. Molecular-barcoded quantitative 5'-RACE produced these TCR beta libraries. TCRdb re-analysed the 5' RACE reads in MiXCR, keeping a single row per CDR3 protein. The table includes a few hundred thousand distinct CDR3 sequences, about 10% detected once. The rearrangement links TRBV5-1 to TRBJ1-5, with TRBD1 as a possible D gene (5 bases). Sequenced sample: blood, either unsorted or a sorted T cell fraction (not recorded which). This TCR came from a male donor with ankylosing spondylitis or in good health (not recorded which). The CDR3 loop is CASSLWGSGNQPQHF. The CDR3 region has the DNA TGCGCCAGCAGCTTGTGGGGCTCGGGCAATCAGCCCCAGCATTTT. Supplemented by reference TRBV5-1 and TRBJ1-5, the full variable domain reads KAGVTQTPRYLIKTRGQQVTLSCSPISGHRSVSWYQQTPGQGLQFLFEYFSETQRNKGNFPGRFSGRQFSNSRSEMNVSTLELGDSALYLCASSLWGSGNQPQHFGDGTRLSIL.